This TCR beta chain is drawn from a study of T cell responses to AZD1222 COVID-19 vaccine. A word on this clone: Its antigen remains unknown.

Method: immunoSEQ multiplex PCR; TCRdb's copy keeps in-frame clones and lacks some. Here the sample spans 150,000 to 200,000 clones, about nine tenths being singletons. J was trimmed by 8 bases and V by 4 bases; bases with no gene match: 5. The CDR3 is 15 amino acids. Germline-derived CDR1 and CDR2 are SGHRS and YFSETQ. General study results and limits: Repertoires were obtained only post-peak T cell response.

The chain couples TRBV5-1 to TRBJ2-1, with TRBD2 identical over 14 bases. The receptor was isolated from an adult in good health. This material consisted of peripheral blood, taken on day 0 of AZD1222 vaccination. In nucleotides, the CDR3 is TGCGCCAGCAGCGAGACTAGCGGGAGGGTTGATGAGCAGTTCTTC. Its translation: CASSETSGRVDEQFF.